The source of this TCR beta chain is a study of shared clonotypes between healthy human individuals. Germline values: CDR1 SGDLS, CDR2 YYNGEE. CDR3 size: 17 residues. The germline V and J ends were trimmed by 3 bases and 4 bases, with 19 bases remaining between them. Naive CD8 isolation took CD45RO-negative cells positively selected for CCR7 and excluded terminally differentiated effector memory CD45RA+ cells. An assay was performed, and its level was deep. TCRdb's copy holds only in-frame clones and misses some; the assay was immunoSEQ multiplex PCR. This table has around 610,000 clones, about 95% appearing once.

This TCR was recovered from a woman younger than 45 in good health. The sample comprised naive CD8+ T cells sorted from blood. This chain links TRBV9 with TRBJ1-4; D is possibly TRBD1 (6 bases). CDR3 nucleotides: TGTGCCAGCAGCGCCAGAGGGGAGGGGGTACTTAATGAAAAACTGTTTTTT. Protein sequence: CASSARGEGVLNEKLFF.